The 3 T cell receptor beta chains in this list originate from one sample, sequenced in a study of cytotoxic CD8 clonotypes in ibrutinib-treated CLL. The method was immunoSEQ multiplex PCR; TCRdb's version includes in-frame clones alone and lacks a portion of them. The repertoire holds about 130,000 clones, with roughly 84% as singletons. This sample comprised PBMCs, obtained after 24 months of ibrutinib treatment. The source of these receptors is a human donor with chronic lymphocytic leukemia.

The chain couples TRBV11-3 to TRBJ2-6; D call uncertain. Trimming stripped 5 bases from V and 2 bases from J, with 10 bases between. The CDR3 spans 15 residues. Germline V gives CDR1 SGHNT, CDR2 YENEEA. CDR3 loop: CASSPGQTGANVLTF. CDR3 DNA: TGTGCCAGCAGCCCCGGGCAAACTGGGGCCAACGTCCTGACTTTC.

The gene calls are TRBV4-2 and TRBJ1-2; possible D gene TRBD1, 6 bases. In germline, CDR1 is LGHNA, CDR2 YNFKEQ. The CDR3 is 16 residues long. Between the trimmed V and J ends, which lost 1 base and 5 bases, there was a span of 17 bases. CDR3 region: CASSQGPRTEIYGYTF. The CDR3 nucleotides are TGTGCCAGCAGCCAAGGCCCCAGGACAGAGATATATGGCTACACCTTC.

J is TRBJ2-3 and V is TRBV7-6; D call uncertain. Germline V CDR1 and CDR2: SGHVS, FNYEAQ. This CDR3 spans 12 amino acids. V shed 1 base and J shed 6 bases, with 5 bases lying between them. CDR3 loop: CASSLGADTQYF. CDR3 coding DNA: TGTGCCAGCAGCTTAGGAGCCGATACGCAGTATTTT.